This T cell receptor beta chain was sequenced for a study of Ad26.COV2.S vaccination and SARS-CoV-2 variants. Across the study: Of the COV1001 trial arms, the Ad26.COV2.S arm included the donor. Dosing was one shot or two shots 56 days apart. General observations from the study: Placebo recipients showed lower spike-specific TCR breadth than vaccinees. Post-vaccination spike-specific CD8+ and CD4+ T cell responses reportedly had substantial breadth.

Only in-frame clones appear in the TCRdb table, and some are missing; sequencing was by immunoSEQ multiplex PCR. The sample includes some 390,000 clones, approximately 86% of them seen just once. Treatment meaning: around 19 received Ad26.COV2.S at low or high dose, single or two shots; roughly 5 received placebo; per-sample allocation not given. The samples were gathered on day 63 after the first injection of vaccine or placebo. Comment on this clone: Its antigen is still unknown.

The receptor comes from a person aged 18-60 years who received the Ad26.COV2.S COVID-19 vaccine or a placebo. This specimen consisted of peripheral blood, obtained in a trial of Ad26.COV2.S vaccine versus placebo.

The CDR3 region is CASSRGQEAFF. In DNA form, the CDR3 reads TGTGCCAGCAGCCGGGGACAAGAAGCTTTCTTT. The J gene is TRBJ1-1, the V gene TRBV7-8; perhaps TRBD1 as D (6 bases). Germline CDR1 and CDR2: SGHVS and FQNEAQ. The CDR3 spans 11 residues. Deletions cut 5 bases from V and 8 bases from J, with 9 bases between.